This T cell receptor beta chain originates from a study of T cell changes during pregnancy in multiple sclerosis. This clone was seen just once. This CDR3 has 14 residues. Germline CDR1 and CDR2: SGDLS and YYNGEE. V lost 5 bases, J lost 3 bases, and 4 bases stayed unmatched. Generated by immunoSEQ multiplex PCR, the TCRdb table keeps only in-frame clones and is missing some. The repertoire holds 58,000 or so clones, with about nine tenths as singletons. This sequence was found in a female donor with multiple sclerosis, enrolled in a pregnancy study. The rearrangement links TRBV9 to TRBJ1-3; TRBD1 matches at 8 bases. The source was peripheral blood, collected after pregnancy. The CDR3 bases are TGTGCCAGCAGAGATGACAGGGGTGGAAACACCATATATTTT. It encodes CASRDDRGGNTIYF.